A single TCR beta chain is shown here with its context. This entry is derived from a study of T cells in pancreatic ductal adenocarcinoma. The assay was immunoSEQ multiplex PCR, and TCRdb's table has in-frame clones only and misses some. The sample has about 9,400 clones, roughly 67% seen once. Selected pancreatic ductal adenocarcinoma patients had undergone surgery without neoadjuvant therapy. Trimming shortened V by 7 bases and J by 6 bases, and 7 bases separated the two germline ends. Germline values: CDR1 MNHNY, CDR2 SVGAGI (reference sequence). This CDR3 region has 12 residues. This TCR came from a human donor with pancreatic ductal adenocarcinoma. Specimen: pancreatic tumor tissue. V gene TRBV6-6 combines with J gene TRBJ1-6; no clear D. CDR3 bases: TGTGCCAGCAAGATCAGTAATTCACCCCTCCACTTT. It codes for CASKISNSPLHF.